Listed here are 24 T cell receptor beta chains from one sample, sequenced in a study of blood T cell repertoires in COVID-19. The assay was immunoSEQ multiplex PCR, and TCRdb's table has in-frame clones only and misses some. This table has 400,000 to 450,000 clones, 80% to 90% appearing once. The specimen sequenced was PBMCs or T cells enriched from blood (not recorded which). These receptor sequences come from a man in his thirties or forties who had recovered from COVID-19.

CDR3 protein: CASSLAGDGEQFF. The DNA of the CDR3 is TGTGCCAGCAGCTTAGCGGGAGACGGTGAGCAGTTCTTC. The chain has TRBV11-1 and TRBJ2-1; weak D call: TRBD2 (5 bases). This CDR3 has 13 amino acids. The germline V gene has CDR1 SGHAT and CDR2 FQDESV (reference sequence). The V end was cut by 0 bases, the J end by 9 bases, with 9 bases between.

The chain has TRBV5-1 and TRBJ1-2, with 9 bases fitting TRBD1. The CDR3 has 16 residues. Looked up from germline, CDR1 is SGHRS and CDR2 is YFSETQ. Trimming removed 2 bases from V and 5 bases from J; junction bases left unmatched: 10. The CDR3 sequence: CASSLNTGGARYGYTF. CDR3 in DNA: TGCGCCAGCAGCTTAAACACAGGGGGCGCCCGGTATGGCTACACCTTC.

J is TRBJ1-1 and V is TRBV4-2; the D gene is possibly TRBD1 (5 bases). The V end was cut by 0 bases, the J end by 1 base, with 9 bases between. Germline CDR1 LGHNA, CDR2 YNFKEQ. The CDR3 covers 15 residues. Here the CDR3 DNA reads TGTGCCAGCAGCCAAGACACAGGTGGGAACACTGAAGCTTTCTTT. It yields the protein CASSQDTGGNTEAFF.

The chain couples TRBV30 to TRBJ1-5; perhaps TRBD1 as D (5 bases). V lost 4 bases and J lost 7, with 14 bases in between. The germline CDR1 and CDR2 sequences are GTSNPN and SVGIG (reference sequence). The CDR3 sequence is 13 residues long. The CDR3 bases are TGTGCCTGGATGGGGGGGTTGGGGCAGCCCCAGCATTTT. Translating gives CAWMGGLGQPQHF.

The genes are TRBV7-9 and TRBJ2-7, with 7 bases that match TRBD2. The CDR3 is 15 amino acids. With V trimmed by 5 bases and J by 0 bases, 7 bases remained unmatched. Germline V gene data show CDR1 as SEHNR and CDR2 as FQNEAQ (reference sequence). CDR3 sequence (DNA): TGTGCCAGCAGCCCTTTGGGGGGGGTCTCCTACGAGCAGTACTTC. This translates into CASSPLGGVSYEQYF.

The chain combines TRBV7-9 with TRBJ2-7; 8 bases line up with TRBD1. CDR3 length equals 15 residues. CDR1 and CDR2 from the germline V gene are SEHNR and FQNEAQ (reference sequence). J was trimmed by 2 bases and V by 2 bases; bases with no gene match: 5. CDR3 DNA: TGTGCCAGCAGCTTAAGCGAGACAGGGGCCTACGAGCAGTACTTC. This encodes CASSLSETGAYEQYF.

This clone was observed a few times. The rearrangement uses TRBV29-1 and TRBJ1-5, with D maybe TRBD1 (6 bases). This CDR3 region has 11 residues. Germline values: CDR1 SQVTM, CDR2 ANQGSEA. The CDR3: CRGGRGQPQHF. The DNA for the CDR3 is TGCAGAGGGGGACGGGGTCAGCCCCAGCATTTT.

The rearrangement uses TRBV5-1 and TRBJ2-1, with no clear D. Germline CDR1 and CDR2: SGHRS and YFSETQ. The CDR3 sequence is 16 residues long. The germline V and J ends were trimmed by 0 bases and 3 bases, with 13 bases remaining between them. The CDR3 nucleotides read TGCGCCAGCAGCTTGGAGGCAGGCTCGATCTACAATGAGCAGTTCTTC. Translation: CASSLEAGSIYNEQFF.

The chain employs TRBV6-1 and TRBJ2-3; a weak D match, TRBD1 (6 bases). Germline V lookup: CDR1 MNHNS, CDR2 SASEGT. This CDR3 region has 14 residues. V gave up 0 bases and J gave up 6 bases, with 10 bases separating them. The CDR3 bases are TGTGCCAGCAGTGAAGCCAGGGGTTACGATACGCAGTATTTT. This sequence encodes CASSEARGYDTQYF.

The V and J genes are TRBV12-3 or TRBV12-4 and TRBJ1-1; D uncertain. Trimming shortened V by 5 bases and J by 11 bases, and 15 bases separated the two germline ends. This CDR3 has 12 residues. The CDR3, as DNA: TGTGCCAGCAGTCACCAAAGGGAGGGCGCTTTCTTT. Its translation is CASSHQREGAFF.

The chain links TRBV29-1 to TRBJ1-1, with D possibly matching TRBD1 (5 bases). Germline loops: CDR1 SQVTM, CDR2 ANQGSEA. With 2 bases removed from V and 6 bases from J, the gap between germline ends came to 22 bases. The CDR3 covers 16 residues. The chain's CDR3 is CSVEWRGRRLGAEAFF. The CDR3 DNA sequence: TGCAGCGTTGAATGGAGGGGCAGACGTTTGGGCGCTGAAGCTTTCTTT.

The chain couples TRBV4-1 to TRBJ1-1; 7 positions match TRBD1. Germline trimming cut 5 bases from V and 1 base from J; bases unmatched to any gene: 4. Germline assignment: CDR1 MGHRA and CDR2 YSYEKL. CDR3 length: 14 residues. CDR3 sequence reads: CASSRGRGNTEAFF. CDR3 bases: TGCGCCAGCAGCAGGGGGCGAGGGAACACTGAAGCTTTCTTT.

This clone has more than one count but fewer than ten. In DNA form, the CDR3 reads TGTGCCATCACGAGGACAGGGAACACCGGGGAGCTGTTTTTT. Its translation: CAITRTGNTGELFF. V and J are TRBV10-3 and TRBJ2-2; 7 positions agree with TRBD1. Germline CDR1 ENHRY, CDR2 SYGVKD. V lost 7 bases and J lost 1; bases outside the gene matches: 3. CDR3 length equals 14 residues.

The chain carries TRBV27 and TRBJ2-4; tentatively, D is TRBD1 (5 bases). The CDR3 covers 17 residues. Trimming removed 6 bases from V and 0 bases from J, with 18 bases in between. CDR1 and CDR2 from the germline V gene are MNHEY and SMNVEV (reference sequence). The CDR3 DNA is TGTGCCAGCAGCGACCCCGCACCCCAGGGAGCCAAAAACATTCAGTACTTC. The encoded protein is CASSDPAPQGAKNIQYF.

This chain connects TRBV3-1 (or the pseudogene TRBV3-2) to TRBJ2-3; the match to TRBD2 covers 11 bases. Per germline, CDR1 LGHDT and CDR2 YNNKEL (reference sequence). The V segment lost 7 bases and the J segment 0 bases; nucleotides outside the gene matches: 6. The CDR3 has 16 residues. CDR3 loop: CASTLRLAGSTDTQYF. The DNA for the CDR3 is TGTGCCAGCACCCTTCGACTAGCGGGAAGCACAGATACGCAGTATTTT.

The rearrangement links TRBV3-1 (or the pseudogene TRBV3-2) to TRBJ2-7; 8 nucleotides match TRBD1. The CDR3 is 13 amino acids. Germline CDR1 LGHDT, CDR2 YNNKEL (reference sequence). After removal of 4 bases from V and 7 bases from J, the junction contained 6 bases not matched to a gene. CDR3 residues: CASSLQGAGEQYF. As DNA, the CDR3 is TGTGCCAGCAGCCTCCAGGGGGCGGGGGAGCAGTACTTC.

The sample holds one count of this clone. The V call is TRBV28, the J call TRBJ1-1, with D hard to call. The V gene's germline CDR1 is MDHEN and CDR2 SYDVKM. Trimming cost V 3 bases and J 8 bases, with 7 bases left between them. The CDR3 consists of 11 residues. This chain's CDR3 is CASSLSREAFF. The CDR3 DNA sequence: TGTGCCAGCAGTTTGTCCAGGGAAGCTTTCTTT.

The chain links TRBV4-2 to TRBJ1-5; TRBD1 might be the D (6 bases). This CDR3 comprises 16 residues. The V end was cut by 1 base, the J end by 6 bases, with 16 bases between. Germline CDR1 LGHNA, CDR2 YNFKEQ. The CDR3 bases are TGTGCCAGCAGCCAAGCCTTGGACAGTTCTGTTCAGCCCCAGCATTTT. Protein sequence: CASSQALDSSVQPQHF.

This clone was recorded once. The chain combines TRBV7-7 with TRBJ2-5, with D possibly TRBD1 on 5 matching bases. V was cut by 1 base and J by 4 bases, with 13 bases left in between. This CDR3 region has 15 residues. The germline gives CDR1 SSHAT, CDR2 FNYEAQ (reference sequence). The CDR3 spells CASSLGIGAAETQYF. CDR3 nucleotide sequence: TGTGCCAGCAGCTTAGGAATAGGGGCAGCAGAGACCCAGTACTTC.

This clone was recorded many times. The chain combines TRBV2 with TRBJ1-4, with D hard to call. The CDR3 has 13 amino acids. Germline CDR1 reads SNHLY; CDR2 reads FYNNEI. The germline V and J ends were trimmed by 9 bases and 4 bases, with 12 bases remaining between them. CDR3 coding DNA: TGTGCCAGTAGCCGGGAGGTTAATGAAAAACTGTTTTTT. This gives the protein CASSREVNEKLFF. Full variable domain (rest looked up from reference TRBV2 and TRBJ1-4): EPEVTQTPSHQVTQMGQEVILRCVPISNHLYFYWYRQILGQKVEFLVSFYNNEISEKSEIFDDQFSVERPDGSNFTLKIRSTKLEDSAMYFCASSREVNEKLFFGSGTQLSVL.

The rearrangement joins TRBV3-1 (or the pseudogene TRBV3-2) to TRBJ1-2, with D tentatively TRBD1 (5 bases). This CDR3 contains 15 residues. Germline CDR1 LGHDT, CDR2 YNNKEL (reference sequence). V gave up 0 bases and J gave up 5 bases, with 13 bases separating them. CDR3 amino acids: CASSQEYGTPYGYTF. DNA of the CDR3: TGTGCCAGCAGCCAAGAATATGGGACTCCATATGGCTACACCTTC.

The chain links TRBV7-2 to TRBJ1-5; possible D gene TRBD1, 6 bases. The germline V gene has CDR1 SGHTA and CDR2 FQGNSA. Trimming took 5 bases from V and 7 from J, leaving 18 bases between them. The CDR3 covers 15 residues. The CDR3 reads CASSLHQGQFQPQHF. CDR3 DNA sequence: TGTGCCAGCAGCCTCCACCAGGGGCAGTTCCAGCCCCAGCATTTT.

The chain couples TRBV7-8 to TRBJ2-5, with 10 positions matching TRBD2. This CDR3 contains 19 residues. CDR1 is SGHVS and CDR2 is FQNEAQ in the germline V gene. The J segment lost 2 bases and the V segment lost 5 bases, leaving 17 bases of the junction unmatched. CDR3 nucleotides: TGTGCCAGCAGCGCTTATCGAGTAGCGGGAGGACGACTTCAAGAGACCCAGTACTTC. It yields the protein CASSAYRVAGGRLQETQYF.

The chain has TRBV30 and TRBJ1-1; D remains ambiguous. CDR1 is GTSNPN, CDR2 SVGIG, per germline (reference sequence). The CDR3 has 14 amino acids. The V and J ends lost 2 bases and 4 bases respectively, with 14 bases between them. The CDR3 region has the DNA TGTGCCTGGAGTAGCGGGCCCTCCGGCACTGAAGCTTTCTTT. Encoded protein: CAWSSGPSGTEAFF.